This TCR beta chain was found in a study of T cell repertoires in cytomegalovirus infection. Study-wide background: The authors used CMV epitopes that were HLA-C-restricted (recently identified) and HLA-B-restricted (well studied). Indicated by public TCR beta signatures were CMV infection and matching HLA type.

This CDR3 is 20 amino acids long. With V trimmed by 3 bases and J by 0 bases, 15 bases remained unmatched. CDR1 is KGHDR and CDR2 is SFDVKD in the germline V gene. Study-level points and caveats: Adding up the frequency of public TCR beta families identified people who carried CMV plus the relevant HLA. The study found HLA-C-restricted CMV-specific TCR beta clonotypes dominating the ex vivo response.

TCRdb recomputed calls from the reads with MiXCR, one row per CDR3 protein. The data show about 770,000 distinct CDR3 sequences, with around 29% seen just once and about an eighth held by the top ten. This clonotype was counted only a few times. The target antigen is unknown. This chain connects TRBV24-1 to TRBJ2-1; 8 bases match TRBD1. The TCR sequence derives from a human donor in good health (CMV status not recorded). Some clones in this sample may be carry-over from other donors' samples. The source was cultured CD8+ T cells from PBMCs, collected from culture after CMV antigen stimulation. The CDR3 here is CATSDRTQGAPKSSYNEQFF. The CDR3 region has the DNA TGTGCCACCAGTGATCGGACCCAGGGGGCACCAAAAAGCTCCTACAATGAGCAGTTCTTC.